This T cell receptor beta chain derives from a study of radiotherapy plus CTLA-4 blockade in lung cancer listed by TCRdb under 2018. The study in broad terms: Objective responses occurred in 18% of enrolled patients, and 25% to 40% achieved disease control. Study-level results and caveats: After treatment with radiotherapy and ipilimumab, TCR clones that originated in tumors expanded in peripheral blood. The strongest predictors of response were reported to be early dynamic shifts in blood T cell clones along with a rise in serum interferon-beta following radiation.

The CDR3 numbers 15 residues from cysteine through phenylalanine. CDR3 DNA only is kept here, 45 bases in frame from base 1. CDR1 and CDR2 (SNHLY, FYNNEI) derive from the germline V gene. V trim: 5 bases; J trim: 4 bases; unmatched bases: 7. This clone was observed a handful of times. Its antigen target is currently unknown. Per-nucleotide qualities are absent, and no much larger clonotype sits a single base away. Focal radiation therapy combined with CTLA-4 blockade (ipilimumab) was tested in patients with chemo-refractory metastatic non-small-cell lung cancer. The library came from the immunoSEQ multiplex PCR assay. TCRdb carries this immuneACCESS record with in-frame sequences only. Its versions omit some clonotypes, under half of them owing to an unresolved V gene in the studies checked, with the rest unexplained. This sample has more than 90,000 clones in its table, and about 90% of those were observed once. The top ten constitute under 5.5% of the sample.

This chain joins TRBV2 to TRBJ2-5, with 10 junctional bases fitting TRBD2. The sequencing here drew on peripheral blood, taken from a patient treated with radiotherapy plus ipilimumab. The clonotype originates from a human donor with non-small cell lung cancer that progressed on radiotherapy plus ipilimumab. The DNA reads TGTGCCAGCAGTCAGAGACTAGCGGGCCCAGAGACCCAGTACTTC. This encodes CASSQRLAGPETQYF.